The next 12 T cell receptor beta chains were all read from a single sample in a study of blood T cell repertoires in COVID-19. The table came from immunoSEQ multiplex PCR; TCRdb's copy has only in-frame clones and leaves some out. The profile shows under 200,000 clones, roughly 80% of them singletons. Material for sequencing was peripheral blood. These receptors were obtained from a man in his fifties or sixties with acute or convalescent COVID-19.

V gene TRBV10-3 combines with J gene TRBJ1-1; 12 bases line up with TRBD1. CDR3 length: 14 residues. Germline V lookup: CDR1 ENHRY, CDR2 SYGVKD. With V trimmed by 2 bases and J by 9 bases, 4 bases remained unmatched. The CDR3 region is CAISEGDRGRKAFF. As DNA, the CDR3 is TGTGCCATCAGTGAGGGGGACAGGGGGCGCAAAGCTTTCTTT.

This chain connects TRBV9 to TRBJ1-5, with unresolved D. V gave up 4 bases and J gave up 3 bases, with 11 bases separating them. Germline V gives CDR1 SGDLS, CDR2 YYNGEE. The CDR3 has 14 amino acids. CDR3: CASSLRDTNQPQHF. The CDR3 bases are TGTGCCAGCAGCCTAAGAGACACCAATCAGCCCCAGCATTTT.

The gene calls are TRBV25-1 and TRBJ1-1; 9 bases fit TRBD1. Germline CDR1 and CDR2: MGHDK and SYGVNS. The CDR3 extends over 15 amino acids. The V gene end was trimmed by 6 bases and the J gene end by 1 base; junction bases not matched to a gene: 6. CDR3 nucleotides: TGTGCCAGCAGAGCTAGACAGGGGGAGAACACTGAAGCTTTCTTT. This translates into CASRARQGENTEAFF. The whole variable domain, remainder taken from reference TRBV25-1 and TRBJ1-1, is EADIYQTPRYLVIGTGKKITLECSQTMGHDKMYWYQQDPGMELHLIHYSYGVNSTEKGDLSSESTVSRIRTEHFPLTLESARPSHTSQYLCASRARQGENTEAFFGQGTRLTVV.

The table lists this clone with a few counts. The V gene is TRBV27, the J gene TRBJ1-1; 8 positions match TRBD1. This CDR3 spans 15 amino acids. The germline V gene has CDR1 MNHEY and CDR2 SMNVEV (reference sequence). Losses at the gene ends were 6 bases for V and 4 bases for J; bases not matched to a gene: 10. CDR3 nucleotide sequence: TGTGCCAGCAGCCCAAGTCAGGGGGCTACCACTGAAGCTTTCTTT. Protein product: CASSPSQGATTEAFF.

The V call is TRBV29-1, the J call TRBJ1-1; D is unclear. The CDR3 covers 13 residues. The germline gives CDR1 SQVTM, CDR2 ANQGSEA. V shed 7 bases and J shed 0 bases, with 12 bases lying between them. CDR3 residues: CSGRRDMNTEAFF. For the CDR3, the DNA is TGCAGCGGCCGGAGGGATATGAACACTGAAGCTTTCTTT.

This chain connects TRBV6-5 to TRBJ2-7; maybe TRBD2 (5 bases). The CDR3 consists of 14 residues. Germline CDR1 is MNHEY and CDR2 is SVGAGI. The ends were cut back, 0 bases at V and 4 bases at J, with 10 bases in the middle. The CDR3 DNA follows: TGTGCCAGCAGTTACTCCGGGGTTGCTTACGAGCAGTACTTC. It specifies CASSYSGVAYEQYF.

The V and J genes are TRBV5-1 and TRBJ1-1; 11 bases align to TRBD1. The CDR3 is made up of 16 amino acids. V shed 3 bases and J 6 bases; nucleotides not matched to a gene: 10. Germline V gene data show CDR1 as SGHRS and CDR2 as YFSETQ. The CDR3 sequence is CASSSGQGGGVAEAFF. The CDR3 DNA reads TGCGCCAGCAGCTCGGGACAGGGGGGTGGCGTCGCTGAAGCTTTCTTT.

This chain connects TRBV2 to TRBJ2-3; 13 nucleotides align to TRBD2. The CDR3 is made up of 14 amino acids. V was clipped by 11 bases and J by 4 bases; unmatched bases: 6. Per the germline V gene, CDR1 is SNHLY and CDR2 is FYNNEI. CDR3 nucleotides: TGTGCCGGAACACTAGCGGGGGGGCCAGATACGCAGTATTTT. It yields the protein CAGTLAGGPDTQYF.

As DNA, the CDR3 is TGTGCCAGCAACGGACTCAACACCGGGGAGCTGTTTTTT. Translating it yields CASNGLNTGELFF. This chain joins TRBV5-6 and TRBJ2-2; tentatively, D is TRBD2 (5 bases). Trimming took 6 bases from V and 2 from J, leaving 8 bases between them. CDR1 is SGHDT, CDR2 YYEEEE, per germline. There are 13 residues in the CDR3.

J is TRBJ1-5 and V is TRBV5-6; TRBD1 might be the D (6 bases). V was trimmed by 4 bases and J by 5 bases, leaving 13 bases between them. Germline assignment: CDR1 SGHDT and CDR2 YYEEEE. CDR3 length equals 14 residues. The CDR3: CASSRRGSHQPQHF. The CDR3 region has the DNA TGTGCCAGCAGCCGAAGGGGGTCCCATCAGCCCCAGCATTTT. The full variable domain, completed using reference TRBV5-6 and TRBJ1-5, is DAGVTQSPTHLIKTRGQQVTLRCSPKSGHDTVSWYQQALGQGPQFIFQYYEEEERQRGNFPDRFSGHQFPNYSSELNVNALLLGDSALYLCASSRRGSHQPQHFGDGTRLSIL.

The V and J genes are TRBV15 and TRBJ1-5, with TRBD1 as a possible D gene (6 bases). The CDR3 has 15 residues. Germline V CDR1 and CDR2: LNHNV, YYDKDF (reference sequence). Deletions cut 3 bases from V and 5 bases from J, with 14 bases between. CDR3 nucleotides: TGTGCCACCAGCAGGGGACAACGGGGGGATCAGCCCCAGCATTTT. This codes for CATSRGQRGDQPQHF.

V gene TRBV7-9 combines with J gene TRBJ2-7; 8 nucleotides agree with TRBD2. The ends lost 4 bases at V and 2 bases at J; junction bases unmatched: 7. This CDR3 is 15 amino acids long. Germline loops: CDR1 SEHNR, CDR2 FQNEAQ (reference sequence). DNA of the CDR3: TGTGCCAGCAGCTCCGAGCGGGGGCGCCCCTACGAGCAGTACTTC. Translating it yields CASSSERGRPYEQYF.